This entry lists 24 T cell receptor beta chains sequenced from one sample in a study of T cell repertoires in cytomegalovirus infection. Using its own MiXCR run on the reads, TCRdb lists one record per CDR3 protein. Of approximately 200,000 distinct CDR3 sequences in the sample, roughly 28% are singletons; the top ten hold 31%. The sequenced sample consisted of PBMCs. These receptors came from a human donor in good health (CMV status not recorded). Some clones in this sample may be carry-over from other donors' samples.

This clonotype appeared a few times. The V and J genes are TRBV12-3 or TRBV12-4 and TRBJ1-5; D is ambiguous. The CDR3 is made up of 13 amino acids. The V and J ends lost 2 bases and 4 bases respectively, with 6 bases between them. The CDR3 nucleotides are TGTGCCAGCAGTTTATGGGTTAATCAGCCCCAGCATTTT. Translation: CASSLWVNQPQHF.

The rearrangement uses TRBV6-6 and TRBJ1-1, with D possibly matching TRBD1 (5 bases). The V end lost 10 bases, the J end lost 4 bases, and 19 bases lay between the germline ends. CDR1 MNHNY and CDR2 SVGAGI come from the germline V gene (reference sequence). The CDR3 is 14 amino acids. The CDR3 DNA is TGTGCCACCTCCCCGGGGGTTAGAGTCACTGAAGCTTTCTTT. Protein sequence: CATSPGVRVTEAFF.

At least ten counts were recorded for this clonotype. In DNA, the CDR3 is TGTGCCAGCAGCCGTAAGGGACAGGGGAATTCACCCCTCCACTTT. It encodes CASSRKGQGNSPLHF. The rearrangement links TRBV7-8 to TRBJ1-6; 10 nucleotides match TRBD1. The germline gives CDR1 SGHVS, CDR2 FQNEAQ. CDR3 length: 15 amino acids. V lost 5 bases, J lost 7 bases, and 5 bases stayed unmatched.

The chain couples TRBV27 to TRBJ2-5, with D tentatively TRBD2 (5 bases). CDR3 length: 15 residues. Trimming stripped 3 bases from V and 5 bases from J, with 16 bases between. Germline V gene lookup returns CDR1 MNHEY and CDR2 SMNVEV (reference sequence). CDR3 DNA: TGTGCCAGCAGTTTTCTCCCCATTGGCGGGGAGACCCAGTACTTC. It is translated as CASSFLPIGGETQYF.

This rearrangement joins TRBV5-6 to TRBJ1-1; D possibly corresponds to TRBD1 (6 bases). The germline V and J ends were trimmed by 3 bases and 1 base, with 7 bases remaining between them. Germline lookup yields CDR1 SGHDT and CDR2 YYEEEE. This CDR3 comprises 13 residues. CDR3 region: CASSWGQNTEAFF. The CDR3 region has the DNA TGTGCCAGCAGCTGGGGACAGAACACTGAAGCTTTCTTT.

J is TRBJ1-5 and V is TRBV12-3 or TRBV12-4; tentative D call: TRBD1 (5 bases). The CDR3 loop spans 13 amino acids. Trimming shortened V by 4 bases and J by 7 bases, and 11 bases separated the two germline ends. This chain's CDR3 is CASSWDQRQPQHF. As DNA, the CDR3 is TGTGCCAGCAGTTGGGACCAGAGACAGCCCCAGCATTTT.

This chain links TRBV12-3 or TRBV12-4 with TRBJ2-5; 10 bases align to TRBD2. The CDR3 is 13 residues long. The V segment lost 6 bases and the J segment 8 bases; nucleotides outside the gene matches: 6. The CDR3, as DNA: TGTGCCAGCAGCCGTAGCGGGGGGCTCACCCAGTACTTC. It translates to CASSRSGGLTQYF.

This clonotype has just a few counts. V is TRBV7-2 and J is TRBJ2-7; D perhaps matches TRBD2 (6 bases). Trimming cost V 1 base and J 3 bases, with 10 bases left between them. This CDR3 spans 14 amino acids. Germline CDR1 reads SGHTA; CDR2 reads FQGNSA. In DNA form, the CDR3 reads TGTGCCAGCAGCTTAGACGGGGGAAACTACGAGCAGTACTTC. Translated, it gives CASSLDGGNYEQYF.

This clonotype was seen a few times. The chain joins TRBV11-2 to TRBJ1-1; no reliable D call. Trimming removed 0 bases at V and 0 bases at J, with 14 bases between. The CDR3 sequence is 17 residues long. Per the germline V gene, CDR1 is SGHAT and CDR2 is FQNNGV. The CDR3 sequence is CASSLDLSSGMNTEAFF. CDR3 DNA sequence: TGTGCCAGCAGCTTAGATCTGAGTAGTGGCATGAACACTGAAGCTTTCTTT.

This clonotype was picked up a small number of times. The genes are TRBV11-2 and TRBJ2-1; D tentatively fits TRBD1 or TRBD2 (5 bases each). Germline CDR1 and CDR2: SGHAT and FQNNGV. Trimming shortened V by 2 bases and J by 6 bases, and 14 bases separated the two germline ends. This CDR3 spans 15 amino acids. In DNA form, the CDR3 reads TGTGCCAGCAGCTTAAGGGGAGCGGTGGGCAATGAGCAGTTCTTC. It translates to CASSLRGAVGNEQFF.

This rearrangement joins TRBV6-2 or TRBV6-3 to TRBJ2-1; D call uncertain. Germline V gene lookup returns CDR1 MNHEY and CDR2 SVGEGT. Trimming took 6 bases from V and 2 from J, leaving 14 bases between them. The length of the CDR3 is 15 residues. The CDR3 coding sequence is TGTGCCAGCAGCCACGGTACACCCACCTACAATGAGCAGTTCTTC. It is translated as CASSHGTPTYNEQFF.

This CDR3 is CASTVALLAQEQFF. The DNA of the CDR3 is TGTGCCAGCACCGTAGCCCTACTAGCACAGGAGCAGTTCTTC. The chain couples TRBV7-2 to TRBJ2-1; D possibly corresponds to TRBD2 (6 bases). This CDR3 contains 14 residues. V was clipped by 7 bases and J by 10 bases, with 20 bases between them. CDR1 SGHTA and CDR2 FQGNSA come from the germline V gene. Using reference TRBV7-2 and TRBJ2-1 for the parts outside the CDR3, the full variable domain is GAGVSQSPSNKVTEKGKDVELRCDPISGHTALYWYRQSLGQGLEFLIYFQGNSAPDKSGLPSDRFSAERTGGSVSTLTIQRTQQEDSAVYLCASTVALLAQEQFFGPGTRLTVL.

This clonotype was observed a handful of times. The chain employs TRBV11-2 and TRBJ2-3; TRBD1 or TRBD2 may be the D gene (5 bases each). Trimming left V 5 bases short and J 10 bases short, with 16 bases between. Per germline, CDR1 SGHAT and CDR2 FQNNGV. CDR3 length: 13 amino acids. CDR3 in DNA: TGTGCCAGCAGCGGGGCCGAGGAGGCGGCGCAGTATTTT. It encodes CASSGAEEAAQYF.

J is TRBJ1-1 and V is TRBV29-1, with D uncertain. Looked up from germline, CDR1 is SQVTM and CDR2 is ANQGSEA. Trimming left V 4 bases short and J 1 base short, with 10 bases between. The CDR3 runs to 13 residues. The CDR3 bases are TGCAGCGTTGGGCCCGCCCCGAACACTGAAGCTTTCTTT. Its translation is CSVGPAPNTEAFF.

This clonotype was seen only once. This chain links TRBV20-1 with TRBJ2-5; no firm D call. Per the germline V gene, CDR1 is DFQATT and CDR2 is SNEGSKA (reference sequence). The CDR3 is made up of 12 amino acids. V lost 3 bases, J lost 2 bases, and 7 bases lay in between. The CDR3 DNA sequence: TGCAGTGCTAGGGTGGGACAAGAGACCCAGTACTTC. It translates to CSARVGQETQYF.

V usage is TRBV11-2 and J usage is TRBJ1-4; D remains ambiguous. This CDR3 spans 14 amino acids. Germline V gene sequence: CDR1 SGHAT, CDR2 FQNNGV. Trimming took 3 bases from V and 5 from J, leaving 10 bases between them. Written as DNA, the CDR3 is TGTGCCAGCAGCTTGGGTGCAGAGAATGAAAAACTGTTTTTT. Its translation is CASSLGAENEKLFF.

This clonotype was detected many times. The J gene is TRBJ2-7, the V gene TRBV7-2; weak D call: TRBD2 (5 bases). This CDR3 spans 14 amino acids. Germline CDR1 and CDR2: SGHTA and FQGNSA. The V gene lost 5 bases and the J gene lost 0 bases, with 11 bases spanning the gap. The CDR3 protein is CASSARRDSYEQYF. The CDR3 region has the DNA TGTGCCAGCAGCGCACGCCGGGACTCCTACGAGCAGTACTTC. The variable domain in full, with the rest retrieved from reference TRBV7-2 and TRBJ2-7, is GAGVSQSPSNKVTEKGKDVELRCDPISGHTALYWYRQSLGQGLEFLIYFQGNSAPDKSGLPSDRFSAERTGGSVSTLTIQRTQQEDSAVYLCASSARRDSYEQYFGPGTRLTVT.

This clonotype was observed a handful of times. V gene TRBV7-9 combines with J gene TRBJ1-3; 7 bases are shared with TRBD1. CDR3 length: 14 residues. From germline, CDR1 is SEHNR and CDR2 FQNEAQ (reference sequence). Trimming cost V 3 bases and J 4 bases; bases outside gene matches: 3. Here the CDR3 DNA reads TGTGCCAGCAGCTTTGGAGGGGGCGGAAACACCATATATTTT. As protein: CASSFGGGGNTIYF.

This chain links TRBV20-1 with TRBJ2-3; no reliable D call. Trimming took 6 bases from V and 1 from J, leaving 23 bases between them. The germline V gene has CDR1 DFQATT and CDR2 SNEGSKA (reference sequence). This CDR3 comprises 17 residues. The CDR3 loop reads CSATATRQSLGTDTQYF. The CDR3 DNA reads as TGCAGTGCGACCGCGACCCGACAATCTCTGGGCACAGATACGCAGTATTTT.

Remarks on this clonotype: The junction departs from germline at one end; a sequencing error may be responsible. The chain couples TRBV12-3 or TRBV12-4 to TRBJ1-6, with no clear D. CDR3 size: 13 residues. CDR3 DNA: TGTGCCAGCAGTTTGGGCCCTAATTCACCCCCCCACTTT. Its protein is CASSLGPNSPPHF.

The genes are TRBV11-2 and TRBJ2-7, with D hard to call. The CDR3 covers 15 residues. V dropped 0 bases and J dropped 2 bases, with 11 bases sitting between them. Germline CDR1 is SGHAT and CDR2 is FQNNGV. CDR3 residues: CASSLDLDSTYEQYF. CDR3 coding DNA: TGTGCCAGCAGCTTAGATCTCGATTCCACCTACGAGCAGTACTTC.

V is TRBV7-6 and J is TRBJ1-1, with D perhaps TRBD1 (6 bases). This CDR3 has 14 residues. The V gene lost 6 bases and the J gene lost 6 bases, with 17 bases spanning the gap. Germline assignment: CDR1 SGHVS and CDR2 FNYEAQ. The CDR3 sequence is CASSLGGYGAEAFF. CDR3 nucleotides: TGTGCCAGCAGTTTGGGGGGCTATGGGGCTGAAGCTTTCTTT.

This clonotype was counted between two and nine times. J is TRBJ1-1 and V is TRBV3-1; 7 positions agree with TRBD1. Trimming cost V 4 bases and J 9 bases; bases outside gene matches: 8. The germline V gene encodes CDR1 LGHDT and CDR2 YNNKEL (reference sequence). The CDR3 totals 13 residues. CDR3 residues: CASSLRTGDQAFF. CDR3 in DNA: TGTGCCAGCAGCCTTAGGACAGGAGACCAAGCTTTCTTT.

CDR3 DNA: TGTGCCAGCCAGGGGCAGGGGGGTAACTATGGCTACACCTTC. It is translated as CASQGQGGNYGYTF. This chain connects TRBV6-5 to TRBJ1-2; 7 bases fit TRBD1. J gave up 1 base and V 8 bases, and 7 bases lay outside the gene matches. Germline V gives CDR1 MNHEY, CDR2 SVGAGI. The CDR3 totals 14 residues.